Listed below are T cell receptor beta chains from one sample, sequenced in a study of cytomegalovirus exposure and HLA in healthy donors. TCRdb keeps only in-frame clones here, not all; method: immunoSEQ multiplex PCR. The data hold approximately 110,000 clones, with 80% to 90% observed a single time. Sequencing was carried out using PBMCs. The source of these receptors is a woman under 40 in good health and CMV-seronegative. Both conserved end residues are part of each CDR3. D genes are given only for firm matches. Only part of the rows carry a size: once, few, many, or a class if the clone is expanded.

size	J	D	V	DNA	CDR3
-	TRBJ2-1	TRBD2	TRBV5-8	TGTGCCAGCAGCAGGGGGACTAGCGGGCGTTTGGGAGGTGAGCAGTTCTTC	CASSRGTSGRLGGEQFF
-	TRBJ1-2	-	TRBV21-1	TGTGCCAGCAGCAAAGCTCACAGAGAATATGGCTACACCTTC	CASSKAHREYGYTF
-	TRBJ2-2	-	TRBV11-3	TGTGCCAGCAGCCCTAACAGGGTCACCGGGGAGCTGTTTTTT	CASSPNRVTGELFF
-	TRBJ2-7	-	TRBV2	TGTGCCAGCAGTGGTGGGCTAACCTACGAGCAGTACTTC	CASSGGLTYEQYF
-	TRBJ1-4	-	TRBV20-1	TGCAGTGCTAGCCGGGGGGAAAAACTGTTTTTT	CSASRGEKLFF
-	TRBJ2-5	TRBD1	TRBV11-3	TGTGCCAGCAGCTTAGTTAGGGACAGGGGAGAGACCCAGTACTTC	CASSLVRDRGETQYF
-	TRBJ2-7	-	TRBV6-5	TGTGCCAGCAGTTCAAACAGGGACTACGAGCAGTACTTC	CASSSNRDYEQYF
-	TRBJ2-3	-	TRBV30	TGTGCCTGGAGTGTGAGGGTCAGCACAGATACGCAGTATTTT	CAWSVRVSTDTQYF
once	TRBJ1-2	TRBD1	TRBV6-1	TGTGCCAGCAGGCCACAGGGGGCGGGCTATGGCTACACCTTC	CASRPQGAGYGYTF
few	TRBJ2-1	TRBD2	TRBV6-4	TGTGCCAGCAGTGACCCGGGGGGGCCTGATGAGCAGTTCTTC	CASSDPGGPDEQFF
-	TRBJ2-1	-	TRBV9	TGTGCCAGCAGCGTCGCCGGTAACTCCTACAATGAGCAGTTCTTC	CASSVAGNSYNEQFF
few	TRBJ2-7	-	TRBV30	TGTGCCTGGAGTGACAGCCGATACGAGCAGTACTTC	CAWSDSRYEQYF
-	TRBJ2-1	TRBD2	TRBV7-6	TGTGCCAGCAGCTTAAATCTCAGAGCGGGAGGGCCCCAAGGAAACAATGAGCAGTTCTTC	CASSLNLRAGGPQGNNEQFF
once	TRBJ1-5	TRBD1	TRBV18	TGTGCCAGCTCACCAATGAGACAGGGGGAGTATAGCAATCAGCCCCAGCATTTT	CASSPMRQGEYSNQPQHF
-	TRBJ2-1	-	TRBV5-1	TGCGCCAGCAGCAGAGGACAACTCAATGAGCAGTTCTTC	CASSRGQLNEQFF
once	TRBJ2-5	TRBD2	TRBV9	TGTGCCAGCAGCGTAGTGGCTAGCGGGGGGTCGGAGACCCAGTACTTC	CASSVVASGGSETQYF
-	TRBJ2-7	-	TRBV29-1	TGCAGCGTTGGAGGAAAGGTAGGCGCCTACGAGCAGTACTTC	CSVGGKVGAYEQYF
-	TRBJ1-6	TRBD1	TRBV6-5	TGTGCCAGCAGTTATAGGCAGGGGGCCAATAATTCACCCCTCCACTTT	CASSYRQGANNSPLHF
-	TRBJ2-1	-	TRBV19	TGTGCCAGTAGTAAACAGCGGAACCTCGGGAACAATGAGCAGTTCTTC	CASSKQRNLGNNEQFF
-	TRBJ2-3	-	TRBV29-1	TGCAGCGCTCGATCGCGCCCTAGCACAGATACGCAGTATTTT	CSARSRPSTDTQYF
-	TRBJ2-5	-	TRBV10-3	TGTGCCATCCGAGCGGTCTACCAAGAGACCCAGTACTTC	CAIRAVYQETQYF
medium-sized	TRBJ2-7	-	TRBV6-1	TGTGCCAGCAGTGAAGCAACAGAGGGCTCCTACGAGCAGTACTTC	CASSEATEGSYEQYF
-	TRBJ1-3	-	TRBV19	TGTGCCACTGACGGAGACTCTGGAAACACCATATATTTT	CATDGDSGNTIYF
-	TRBJ2-6	TRBD2	TRBV19	TGTGCCAGCAGACTAGCGGGAGGTTCCTCTGGGGCCAACGTCCTGACTTTC	CASRLAGGSSGANVLTF
-	TRBJ1-2	TRBD1	TRBV6-1	TGTGCCAGCATTGGGACAGGGAACATTAACTATGGCTACACCTTC	CASIGTGNINYGYTF
few	TRBJ2-1	TRBD1	TRBV11-3	TGTGCCAGCAGCCTAGTGGGACAGGGATACAATGAGCAGTTCTTC	CASSLVGQGYNEQFF
few	TRBJ2-1	TRBD2	TRBV29-1	TGCAGCGCCTCAGGGTCTCCAGGGACTAGCGATTACAATGAGCAGTTCTTC	CSASGSPGTSDYNEQFF
-	TRBJ2-1	TRBD1	TRBV11-3	TGTGCCAGCAGCTTAGATCTTGACAGGGGCGGTGAGCAGTTCTTC	CASSLDLDRGGEQFF
once	TRBJ1-3	-	TRBV4-1	TGCGCCAGCAGCCAAGTGATGAGGACAAACTCTGGAAACACCATATATTTT	CASSQVMRTNSGNTIYF
-	TRBJ2-7	-	TRBV30	TGTGCCTGTAACCACGACAGGGAGGTTTCTGGGCAGTACTTC	CACNHDREVSGQYF
few	TRBJ2-1	TRBD2	TRBV10-3	TGTGCCACATGGCCCGGTTTTAGGACTAGCGGTTACAATGAGCAGTTCTTC	CATWPGFRTSGYNEQFF
-	TRBJ2-7	TRBD1	TRBV12-5	TGTGCTAGTGGTACCGGACAGGGGAGGAACGAGCAGTACTTC	CASGTGQGRNEQYF
-	TRBJ1-4	TRBD1	TRBV5-1	TGCGCCAGCAGCCCGGGACAGCCTAGCCTTGAAAAACTGTTTTTT	CASSPGQPSLEKLFF
-	TRBJ2-5	-	TRBV19	TGTGCCAGTAGTATTCAGGGAGAGACCCAGTACTTC	CASSIQGETQYF
-	TRBJ1-2	-	TRBV19	TGTGCCAGTAGTACCCCGTCTGGGGGCCCCTATGGCTACACCTTC	CASSTPSGGPYGYTF
few	TRBJ1-3	-	TRBV14	TGTGCCAGCAGCCAGTTAGGAGGCATTGGAGGGCGAACCATATATTTT	CASSQLGGIGGRTIYF
-	TRBJ1-2	-	TRBV5-1	TGCGCCAGCAGGGCCGGGGAAGCAGGTGGCTACACCTTC	CASRAGEAGGYTF
-	TRBJ2-1	-	TRBV7-3	TGTGCCAGCAGCGCACAAGGATACAGTGAGCAGTTCTTC	CASSAQGYSEQFF
-	TRBJ2-1	TRBD1	TRBV5-1	TGCGCCAGCAGCGGACAGGGGGCAGGGGATGAGCAGTTCTTC	CASSGQGAGDEQFF
once	TRBJ1-2	-	TRBV30	TGTGCCTGGAGTCAGGGTACCCTGGTTGGCTACACCTTC	CAWSQGTLVGYTF
-	TRBJ2-1	-	TRBV10-3	TGTGCCACCGGGAGTATGGGCATGCACGATGAGCAGTTCTTC	CATGSMGMHDEQFF
once	TRBJ2-7	TRBD1	TRBV6-5	TGTGCCAGTCGGCTCCGGGACAGGGCGCTCCACGAGCAGTACTTC	CASRLRDRALHEQYF
-	TRBJ1-4	-	TRBV30	TGTGCCTGGAGTGTGCAGGGAGAAAAACTGTTTTTT	CAWSVQGEKLFF
-	TRBJ1-6	TRBD1	TRBV19	TGTGCCAGTAGTGTCCGAGTGAGACAGGGGGGATCACCCCTCCACTTT	CASSVRVRQGGSPLHF
-	TRBJ1-3	-	TRBV7-8	TGTGCCAGCAGCTTAGGACAAAGCTCTGGAAACACCATATATTTT	CASSLGQSSGNTIYF
-	TRBJ1-4	-	TRBV6-5	TGTGCCAGCAGTTACTCGGGTAGGGAGGATGAAAAACTGTTTTTT	CASSYSGREDEKLFF
once	TRBJ2-4	TRBD2	TRBV6-6	TGTGCCAGCAGTGGAATCGGGGGGGCTGTTGAGGACATTCAGTACTTC	CASSGIGGAVEDIQYF
-	TRBJ2-5	-	TRBV7-2	TGTGCCAGCAGCTTAAACCCAGGGTCAGAGACCCAGTACTTC	CASSLNPGSETQYF
-	TRBJ2-3	-	TRBV7-9	TGTGCCAGCAGCTTCACGGGTACAGATACGCAGTATTTT	CASSFTGTDTQYF
-	TRBJ2-3	TRBD1	TRBV2	TGTGCCAGCAGTGAGTCGACAGGGGGAAAGGATACGCAGTATTTT	CASSESTGGKDTQYF
few	TRBJ1-2	-	TRBV7-8	TGTGCCAGCAGCCCCGGCAGGGGTAGGGCCTATGGCTACACCTTC	CASSPGRGRAYGYTF
-	TRBJ2-7	TRBD2	TRBV30	TGTGCCTTAGGGGGACTAGTGAACGAGCAGTACTTC	CALGGLVNEQYF
-	TRBJ1-2	-	TRBV11-2	TGTGCCAGCAGCTTAGGTCAGAACTATGGCTACACCTTC	CASSLGQNYGYTF
once	TRBJ2-2	-	TRBV29-1	TGCAGCGGGAGGGAGGCGAACACCGGGGAGCTGTTTTTT	CSGREANTGELFF
-	TRBJ1-1	-	TRBV10-3	TGTGCCATCAGTGAGGCGGGGGAGGGGAACACTGAAGCTTTCTTT	CAISEAGEGNTEAFF
-	TRBJ1-2	-	TRBV6-5	TGTGCCAGCAGTTACTCGGGCATGACAGGAAACTATGGCTACACCTTC	CASSYSGMTGNYGYTF
-	TRBJ1-5	-	TRBV27	TGTGCCAGCAGTCTACAGGGAGACAATCAGCCCCAGCATTTT	CASSLQGDNQPQHF
few	TRBJ2-1	-	TRBV12-5	TGTGCTAGTGGATCCACTAAAGCTAACTACAATGAGCAGTTCTTC	CASGSTKANYNEQFF